Listed below are T cell receptor beta chains from one sample, sequenced in a study of beta chain features in type 1 diabetes. Here immunoSEQ multiplex PCR was the method, and the copy in TCRdb shows in-frame clones only, minus some. The sample carries some 270,000 clones, roughly 8% recorded once. Sequencing input: central memory CD4+ T cells from blood. The receptors derive from a woman between 18 and 29 years old in good health. Each CDR3 is given with its conserved first and last residue. Each record gives: D gene, clone size, J gene, CDR3 length, V gene, CDR3 DNA, CDR3 protein. A D gene is named only where the DNA matches it firmly. Not all rows give a size; the values are once, few, many and, for expanded clones, a class.

TRBD2	.	TRBJ2-1	15	TRBV4-3	TGCGCCAGCAGCCAACTAGCGGGGGGGCGGTATGAGCAGTTCTTC	CASSQLAGGRYEQFF
.	.	TRBJ1-3	14	TRBV5-8	TGTGCCAGCAGCCGGACGGCTACTGGAAACACCATATATTTT	CASSRTATGNTIYF
TRBD2	few	TRBJ2-1	16	TRBV7-2	TGTGCCAGCAGCTTCTCCCGGACTAGCGGATACAATGAGCAGTTCTTC	CASSFSRTSGYNEQFF
.	few	TRBJ1-5	13	TRBV30	TGTGCCTGGAGTGCTGGGGCTAATCAGCCCCAGCATTTT	CAWSAGANQPQHF
TRBD2	few	TRBJ2-2	15	TRBV7-9	TGTGCCAGCAGCCGTAGCGGGGGGAACACCGGGGAGCTGTTTTTT	CASSRSGGNTGELFF
TRBD1	few	TRBJ2-5	15	TRBV7-9	TGTGCCAGCAGCTTAGTCCTGACAGGGATGGAGACCCAGTACTTC	CASSLVLTGMETQYF
TRBD1	few	TRBJ1-1	19	TRBV11-1	TGTGCCAGCAGCTCCCGACAGAGTTTTGACAGGGGACGGAACACTGAAGCTTTCTTT	CASSSRQSFDRGRNTEAFF
TRBD1	.	TRBJ1-3	15	TRBV29-1	TGCAGCGTTGAAGGCGGGACAGATTTTGGAAACACCATATATTTT	CSVEGGTDFGNTIYF
.	few	TRBJ1-1	14	TRBV5-1	TGCGCCAGCAGCGAAAAAGATTCGAACACTGAAGCTTTCTTT	CASSEKDSNTEAFF
.	.	TRBJ2-3	15	TRBV5-1	TGCGCCAGCAGCTTGGCGTTGACAGCTACAGATACGCAGTATTTT	CASSLALTATDTQYF
.	few	TRBJ1-1	14	TRBV29-1	TGCATCGCCCCCACACAGGGAAAGAACACTGAAGCTTTCTTT	CIAPTQGKNTEAFF
.	.	TRBJ2-5	15	TRBV11-2	TGTGCCAGCAGCTTAAACGCGGGGGCCACGGGGACCCAGTACTTC	CASSLNAGATGTQYF
.	.	TRBJ1-1	16	TRBV7-2	TGTGCCAGCAGCTTGAGCTCTAACAGGAGAAACACTGAAGCTTTCTTT	CASSLSSNRRNTEAFF
.	few	TRBJ2-7	16	TRBV11-2	TGTGCCAGCACCCCGACCCCGGAGCGGAACTCCTACGAGCAGTACTTC	CASTPTPERNSYEQYF
.	few	TRBJ2-1	15	TRBV9	TGTGCCAGCAGCGTTATTTCGGCCGCCTACAATGAGCAGTTCTTC	CASSVISAAYNEQFF
.	few	TRBJ2-3	14	TRBV7-9	TGTGCCAGCAGCTGGGGAGAACACACAGATACGCAGTATTTT	CASSWGEHTDTQYF
.	few	TRBJ2-3	14	TRBV7-9	TGTGCCAGCAGCTTGCAGGGCAGCACAGATACGCAGTATTTT	CASSLQGSTDTQYF
.	few	TRBJ2-2	14	TRBV9	TGTGCCAGCAGCGCCCGCACCAACACCGGGGAGCTGTTTTTT	CASSARTNTGELFF
.	.	TRBJ1-3	15	TRBV7-9	TGTGCCAGCAGCTTTTCCGGGACGACTGGAAACACCATATATTTT	CASSFSGTTGNTIYF
TRBD1	.	TRBJ1-2	15	TRBV27	TGTGCCAGCAGTTTACACTCCGGGACAGGTTATGGCTACACCTTC	CASSLHSGTGYGYTF
.	.	TRBJ2-1	15	TRBV9	TGTGCCAGCAGCGTAACCCCAAGCCACCCCAATGAGCAGTTCTTC	CASSVTPSHPNEQFF
.	few	TRBJ2-3	13	TRBV2	TGTGCCAGCAAGGTTCTTCACACAGATACGCAGTATTTT	CASKVLHTDTQYF
.	few	TRBJ2-2	15	TRBV9	TGTGCCAGCGGGGGAGCAACTGTGTTGACCGGGGAGCTGTTTTTT	CASGGATVLTGELFF
.	.	TRBJ1-4	14	TRBV19	TGTGCCAGTACACAGGGAGCAACTAATGAAAAACTGTTTTTT	CASTQGATNEKLFF
.	few	TRBJ2-4	17	TRBV9	TGTGCCAGCAGCGTAGCCCCCGGGCGGAGGGGGGAAAACATTCAGTACTTC	CASSVAPGRRGENIQYF
TRBD1	few	TRBJ1-4	14	TRBV29-1	TGCAGCGGCCGAACAGGGGAAAGCAATGAAAAACTGTTTTTT	CSGRTGESNEKLFF
.	.	TRBJ1-2	14	TRBV14	TGTGCCAGCAGCCAATATGGCGGAAACTATGGCTACACCTTC	CASSQYGGNYGYTF
.	.	TRBJ2-2	14	TRBV7-8	TGTGCCAGCAGCTCTCCTCTGGTGGCCGGGGAGCTGTTTTTT	CASSSPLVAGELFF
.	few	TRBJ2-3	12	TRBV9	TGTGCCAGCAGCGTAGACGGCCATACGCAGTATTTT	CASSVDGHTQYF
.	few	TRBJ1-2	15	TRBV2	TGTGCCAGCAGCGCCCGAGGGGACCGCTCCTATGGCTACACCTTC	CASSARGDRSYGYTF
TRBD1	few	TRBJ2-1	16	TRBV5-8	TGTGCCAGCAGCTTGGTGGGACAGGTTTCCTACAATGAGCAGTTCTTC	CASSLVGQVSYNEQFF
.	.	TRBJ2-2	15	TRBV28	TGTGCCAGCAGACGAGACAGGGAGGGCACCGGGGAGCTGTTTTTT	CASRRDREGTGELFF
TRBD1	few	TRBJ2-3	15	TRBV7-3	TGTGCCAGCAGCCTCTCACGGACAGGGGAGGATACGCAGTATTTT	CASSLSRTGEDTQYF
TRBD1	.	TRBJ1-1	16	TRBV11-3	TGTGCCAGCAGCTTCTGGACAGGGGTACTGAACACTGAAGCTTTCTTT	CASSFWTGVLNTEAFF
TRBD1	few	TRBJ2-2	15	TRBV7-2	TGTGCCAGCAGCTTCTCCGGGACAGGGACCGGGGAGCTGTTTTTT	CASSFSGTGTGELFF
.	.	TRBJ2-2	14	TRBV27	TGTGCCAGCAAACACCTTGGGGGAGGCGGGGAGCTGTTTTTT	CASKHLGGGGELFF
TRBD1	few	TRBJ2-3	15	TRBV7-8	TGTGCCAGCAGCCCGGACAGGGGGCTTACAGATACGCAGTATTTT	CASSPDRGLTDTQYF
TRBD2	.	TRBJ2-5	14	TRBV10-3	TGTGCCATCAGCCTGACGGGGGGAGAAGAGACCCAGTACTTC	CAISLTGGEETQYF
.	few	TRBJ2-2	13	TRBV7-2	TGTGCCAGCAGCCCTTTAATGAGCGGGGAGCTGTTTTTT	CASSPLMSGELFF
.	many	TRBJ1-5	12	TRBV27	TGTGCCAGCAGGGGAGGTAATCAGCCCCAGCATTTT	CASRGGNQPQHF